One and the same sample provided the 5 T cell receptor beta chains below, sequenced in a study of T cell repertoires in cytomegalovirus infection. Which antigens these TCRs recognize remains unknown. TCRdb used MiXCR to reprocess the reads, holding one entry per CDR3 protein. The table shows some 940,000 distinct CDR3 sequences, with roughly 31% occurring only once. The material was cultured CD8+ T cells from PBMCs, obtained from culture after CMV antigen stimulation. These TCRs come from a human donor in good health (CMV status not recorded). Some clones in this sample may be carry-over from other donors' samples.

This clonotype was counted between two and nine times. This chain links TRBV4-1 with TRBJ1-2; D might be TRBD1 (5 bases). The V gene lost 1 base and the J gene lost 8 bases, with 17 bases spanning the gap. This CDR3 is built from 15 residues. Germline V gives CDR1 MGHRA, CDR2 YSYEKL. The DNA of the CDR3 is TGCGCCAGCAGCCAAGGGGACGGGAGAGTGTACGGCTACACCTTC. It translates to CASSQGDGRVYGYTF.

J is TRBJ2-5 and V is TRBV5-8, with D perhaps matching TRBD1 or TRBD2 (5 bases each). V dropped 2 bases and J dropped 4 bases, with 15 bases sitting between them. Germline V CDR1 and CDR2: SGHTS, YDEGEE. The CDR3 is 15 residues long. CDR3 bases: TGTGCCAGCAGCTTTGAGGGGAACAAGGGAGAGACCCAGTACTTC. As protein: CASSFEGNKGETQYF.

In its sample, this clonotype was seen many times. This chain joins TRBV7-9 and TRBJ2-3, with 15 nucleotides matching TRBD2. Germline trimming cut 2 bases from V and 1 base from J; bases unmatched to any gene: 10. Per the germline V gene, CDR1 is SEHNR and CDR2 is FQNEAQ (reference sequence). The CDR3 covers 20 residues. The CDR3 spells CASSLLGTSGGKRGTDTQYF. CDR3 DNA sequence: TGTGCCAGCAGCTTACTCGGGACTAGCGGGGGGAAGCGGGGCACAGATACGCAGTATTTT. The full variable domain, with the rest looked up from reference TRBV7-9 and TRBJ2-3, is DTGVSQNPRHKITKRGQNVTFRCDPISEHNRLYWYRQTLGQGPEFLTYFQNEAQLEKSRLLSDRFSAERPKGSFSTLEIQRTEQGDSAMYLCASSLLGTSGGKRGTDTQYFGPGTRLTVL.

This clonotype was observed at least ten times. This sequence joins TRBV7-6 and TRBJ1-5, with TRBD1 as a possible D gene (5 bases). V lost 5 bases, J lost 4 bases, and 12 bases lay in between. This CDR3 is built from 14 residues. In germline, CDR1 is SGHVS, CDR2 FNYEAQ. The CDR3 nucleotides are TGTGCCAGCAGCCCCGACAGTCCAAATCAGCCCCAGCATTTT. This gives the protein CASSPDSPNQPQHF.

The chain uses TRBV7-9 and TRBJ2-7; perhaps TRBD2 as D (5 bases). V was cut by 4 bases and J by 2 bases, with 12 bases left in between. This CDR3 comprises 14 residues. Germline CDR1 SEHNR, CDR2 FQNEAQ (reference sequence). The CDR3: CASSSTGKPYEQYV. The DNA for the CDR3 is TGTGCCAGCAGCTCAACCGGGAAGCCCTACGAGCAGTACGTC.